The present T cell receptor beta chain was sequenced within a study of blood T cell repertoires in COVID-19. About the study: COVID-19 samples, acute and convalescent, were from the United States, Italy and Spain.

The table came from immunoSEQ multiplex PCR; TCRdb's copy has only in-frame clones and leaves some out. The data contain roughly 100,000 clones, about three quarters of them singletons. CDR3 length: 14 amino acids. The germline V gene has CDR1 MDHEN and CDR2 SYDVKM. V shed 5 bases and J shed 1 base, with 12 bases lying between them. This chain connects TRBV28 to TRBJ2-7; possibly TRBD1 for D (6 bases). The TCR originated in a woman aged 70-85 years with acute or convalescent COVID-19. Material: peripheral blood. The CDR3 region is CASSVQGASYEQYF. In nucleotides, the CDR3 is TGTGCCAGCAGTGTACAGGGTGCTTCCTACGAGCAGTACTTC.